Presented here are 28 T cell receptor beta chains from one specimen sequenced in a study of beta chain features in type 1 diabetes. Expressed TCRB transcripts got sequenced, as all isolated RNA was reverse transcribed. Libraries were prepared by immunoSEQ multiplex PCR; TCRdb keeps only in-frame clonotypes and omits some of them. Among about 140,000 clones listed, roughly 9.7% were seen once. Input material: central memory CD4+ T cells from blood. The receptors shown here come from a woman aged 40 to 50 in good health.

Many counts were recorded for this clone. The rearrangement joins TRBV7-2 to TRBJ2-7, with D possibly TRBD2 on 7 matching bases. The germline V and J ends were trimmed by 4 bases and 4 bases, with 14 bases remaining between them. This CDR3 region has 14 residues. Germline-derived CDR1 and CDR2 are SGHTA and FQGNSA. As DNA, the CDR3 is TGTGCCAGCAGCTCCCCGGGGGGCGGGTACGAGCAGTACTTC. Translation: CASSSPGGGYEQYF. Combining the CDR3 with reference TRBV7-2 and TRBJ2-7 gives the whole variable domain GAGVSQSPSNKVTEKGKDVELRCDPISGHTALYWYRQSLGQGLEFLIYFQGNSAPDKSGLPSDRFSAERTGGSVSTLTIQRTQQEDSAVYLCASSSPGGGYEQYFGPGTRLTVT.

This clone was counted a few times. This rearrangement joins TRBV9 to TRBJ2-7; D perhaps matches TRBD2 (6 bases). CDR1 and CDR2 (germline): SGDLS, YYNGEE. Trimming took 5 bases from V and 6 from J, leaving 9 bases between them. CDR3 length: 11 amino acids. CDR3 coding DNA: TGTGCCAGCAGTGTGCGGGGCGAGCAGTACTTC. Encoded protein: CASSVRGEQYF. The full variable domain, with the rest looked up from reference TRBV9 and TRBJ2-7, is DSGVTQTPKHLITATGQRVTLRCSPRSGDLSVYWYQQSLDQGLQFLIQYYNGEERAKGNILERFSAQQFPDLHSELNLSSLELGDSALYFCASSVRGEQYFGPGTRLTVT.

V and J are TRBV5-6 and TRBJ1-6; D is unclear. The CDR3 has 14 amino acids. CDR1 and CDR2 (germline): SGHDT, YYEEEE. V was clipped by 2 bases and J by 5 bases, with 8 bases between them. CDR3 nucleotide sequence: TGTGCCAGCAGCTTAAACAGAAATAATTCACCCCTCCACTTT. Its translation is CASSLNRNNSPLHF.

Written as DNA, the CDR3 is TGTGCCAGTACCGGGACTAGCGGAATCCGGTACCTCTACGAGCAGTACTTC. It translates to CASTGTSGIRYLYEQYF. The rearrangement joins TRBV19 to TRBJ2-7; TRBD2 matches at 11 bases. The J segment lost 3 bases and the V segment lost 7 bases, leaving 14 bases of the junction unmatched. This CDR3 comprises 17 residues. In germline, CDR1 is LNHDA, CDR2 SQIVND (reference sequence).

This rearrangement joins TRBV4-1 to TRBJ1-2, with D tentatively TRBD1 (5 bases). This CDR3 has 16 residues. CDR1 MGHRA and CDR2 YSYEKL come from the germline V gene. Trimming left V 0 bases short and J 3 bases short, with 14 bases between. The CDR3 sequence: CASSQEGEGNDYGYTF. In DNA, the CDR3 is TGCGCCAGCAGCCAAGAAGGGGAGGGGAACGACTATGGCTACACCTTC.

The rearrangement uses TRBV5-1 and TRBJ2-5; D may be TRBD1 (5 bases). Germline assignment: CDR1 SGHRS and CDR2 YFSETQ. The CDR3 consists of 16 residues. V was shortened by 4 bases and J by 5 bases, with 21 bases between the two germline ends. The chain's CDR3 is CASSQGTGPPVETQYF. In nucleotides, the CDR3 is TGCGCCAGCAGCCAAGGTACAGGCCCCCCCGTCGAGACCCAGTACTTC.

This clone was detected only a few times. The chain recombines TRBV6-5 with TRBJ2-7; D may be TRBD2 (7 bases). The CDR3 has 13 residues. CDR1 and CDR2 (germline): MNHEY, SVGAGI. The V end was cut by 7 bases, the J end by 5 bases, with 15 bases between. This chain's CDR3 is CASKGEGGDEQYF. CDR3 DNA: TGTGCCAGCAAGGGAGAGGGGGGGGACGAGCAGTACTTC.

This clone was picked up a small number of times. This chain uses TRBV2 with TRBJ1-2; D possibly corresponds to TRBD1 (6 bases). V was trimmed by 7 bases and J by 5 bases, leaving 17 bases between them. Germline CDR1 SNHLY, CDR2 FYNNEI. The CDR3 extends over 14 amino acids. This CDR3 is CASILDRGGYGYTF. The DNA of the CDR3 is TGTGCCAGCATTCTGGATAGGGGGGGGTATGGCTACACCTTC.

Remarks on this clone: The junction shows a germline mismatch at one end, possibly a read error. The CDR3 bases are TGTGCTAGCAGCCCAGTATCCCAAGAGACCCAGTACTTC. It specifies CASSPVSQETQYF. The rearrangement links TRBV7-7 to TRBJ2-5, with unresolved D. The germline CDR1 and CDR2 sequences are SSHAT and FNYEAQ (reference sequence). There are 13 residues in the CDR3.

This clone was found once. The chain is built from TRBV6-6 and TRBJ1-1; weak D call: TRBD1 (6 bases). The CDR3 is 14 amino acids. The germline V gene has CDR1 MNHNY and CDR2 SVGAGI (reference sequence). V gave up 6 bases and J gave up 2 bases, with 13 bases separating them. This CDR3 is CASSSQGLNTEAFF. In DNA form, the CDR3 reads TGTGCCAGCAGCTCTCAGGGGCTCAACACTGAAGCTTTCTTT.

This clone was picked up a small number of times. The chain recombines TRBV27 with TRBJ1-6; TRBD1 is a possible D gene (5 bases). Looked up from germline, CDR1 is MNHEY and CDR2 is SMNVEV (reference sequence). Trimming took off 2 bases at V and 7 bases at J, with 18 bases between the two ends. This CDR3 has 17 amino acids. The CDR3, as DNA: TGTGCCAGCAGTTTAGAGGGGTACGGGAGCCACAATTCACCCCTCCACTTT. Translation: CASSLEGYGSHNSPLHF.

The chain carries TRBV7-6 and TRBJ2-7, with D unresolved. The CDR3 loop spans 12 amino acids. V was cut by 1 base and J by 5 bases, with 6 bases left in between. Germline values: CDR1 SGHVS, CDR2 FNYEAQ. The CDR3 here is CASSLGDNEQYF. CDR3 nucleotide sequence: TGTGCCAGCAGCTTAGGTGACAACGAGCAGTACTTC.

This clone was counted between two and nine times. The chain uses TRBV6-4 and TRBJ2-2; 9 bases map to TRBD1. After removal of 6 bases from V and 6 bases from J, the junction contained 8 bases not matched to a gene. The CDR3 has 15 amino acids. Germline assignment: CDR1 MRHNA and CDR2 SNTAGT. CDR3 in DNA: TGTGCCAGCAGCCAGGGACAGGGCGTCTCCGGGGAGCTGTTTTTT. It translates to CASSQGQGVSGELFF.

This clone was observed a few times. The J gene is TRBJ2-1, the V gene TRBV9, with 10 bases matching TRBD2. Germline assignment: CDR1 SGDLS and CDR2 YYNGEE. The V and J ends lost 0 bases and 9 bases, in that order; junction bases with no gene match: 9. This CDR3 is 16 amino acids long. The CDR3, as DNA: TGTGCCAGCAGCGTAGCGACCAGCGGGGGGGCCGCTGAGCAGTTCTTC. Protein product: CASSVATSGGAAEQFF.

This clone has just a few counts. This chain connects TRBV6-5 to TRBJ2-3; 8 bases agree with TRBD2. CDR1 and CDR2 (germline): MNHEY, SVGAGI. There are 15 residues in the CDR3. Losses at the gene ends were 2 bases for V and 2 bases for J; bases not matched to a gene: 3. The chain's CDR3 is CASSYRGGFTDTQYF. The CDR3 DNA follows: TGTGCCAGCAGTTACCGGGGGGGCTTCACAGATACGCAGTATTTT.

This clone was counted a few times. The chain has TRBV5-1 and TRBJ1-5, with TRBD1 matching 9 bases. With 4 bases clipped from V and 5 bases from J, the junction kept 4 bases outside the gene matches. Germline loops: CDR1 SGHRS, CDR2 YFSETQ. The CDR3 consists of 14 residues. CDR3 protein: CASSVGQGDQPQHF. CDR3 DNA: TGCGCCAGCAGCGTGGGACAGGGCGATCAGCCCCAGCATTTT.

This clone was seen a handful of times. The chain uses TRBV7-2 and TRBJ1-1, with D maybe TRBD1 (6 bases). The CDR3 runs to 13 residues. Germline V gene sequence: CDR1 SGHTA, CDR2 FQGNSA. V lost 6 bases to trimming and J lost 3 bases, with 11 bases between them. The CDR3 reads CASSQTGHTEAFF. The CDR3 region has the DNA TGTGCCAGCAGTCAAACAGGGCACACTGAAGCTTTCTTT.

This clone was counted a few times. The chain joins TRBV2 to TRBJ2-1, with TRBD2 matching over 8 bases. In germline, CDR1 is SNHLY, CDR2 FYNNEI. The CDR3 totals 14 residues. V lost 8 bases to trimming and J lost 3 bases; unmatched junction nucleotides: 6. CDR3: CASFPGGDYNEQFF. The CDR3, as DNA: TGTGCCAGCTTCCCCGGGGGGGACTACAATGAGCAGTTCTTC.

The chain uses TRBV7-2 and TRBJ1-5; TRBD1 agrees at 7 bases. The CDR3 runs 13 residues. The germline V gene has CDR1 SGHTA and CDR2 FQGNSA. Trimming cost V 6 bases and J 4 bases; bases outside gene matches: 3. The CDR3 reads CASSTQGNQPQHF. In DNA form, the CDR3 reads TGTGCCAGCAGTACACAGGGGAATCAGCCCCAGCATTTT. The full variable domain, rest sourced from reference TRBV7-2 and TRBJ1-5, is GAGVSQSPSNKVTEKGKDVELRCDPISGHTALYWYRQSLGQGLEFLIYFQGNSAPDKSGLPSDRFSAERTGGSVSTLTIQRTQQEDSAVYLCASSTQGNQPQHFGDGTRLSIL.

This clone was recorded a few times. This sequence joins TRBV28 and TRBJ1-1, with D tentatively TRBD1 (6 bases). The CDR3 consists of 12 residues. The V end was cut by 4 bases, the J end by 8 bases, with 11 bases between. Germline lookup yields CDR1 MDHEN and CDR2 SYDVKM. The CDR3: CASSSVGAEAFF. As DNA, the CDR3 is TGTGCCAGCAGTTCTGTGGGGGCGGAAGCTTTCTTT.

The V gene is TRBV14, the J gene TRBJ2-3; TRBD2 agrees at 7 bases. This CDR3 has 13 residues. V was pared by 5 bases and J by 5 bases, with 4 bases of the junction left unmatched. Germline V CDR1 and CDR2: SGHDN, FVKESK. CDR3 in DNA: TGTGCCAGCAGCGAACCGGGGGGAGATACGCAGTATTTT. Residues: CASSEPGGDTQYF.

The chain is built from TRBV6-6 and TRBJ1-3; D unresolved. The V gene lost 6 bases and the J gene lost 0 bases, with 6 bases spanning the gap. This CDR3 region has 13 residues. Germline values: CDR1 MNHNY, CDR2 SVGAGI (reference sequence). CDR3 DNA sequence: TGTGCCAGCAGCCAAAACTCTGGAAACACCATATATTTT. Translation gives CASSQNSGNTIYF.

This chain connects TRBV11-2 to TRBJ1-5; 7 nucleotides match TRBD1. With 5 bases clipped from V and 9 bases from J, the junction kept 13 bases outside the gene matches. The CDR3 has 15 amino acids. Germline V gene sequence: CDR1 SGHAT, CDR2 FQNNGV. The CDR3 DNA reads as TGTGCCAGCAGCCTTCGGACAGGAGGATGTACGCCCCAGCATTTT. Amino acid sequence: CASSLRTGGCTPQHF. The full variable domain, completed using reference TRBV11-2 and TRBJ1-5, is EAGVAQSPRYKIIEKRQSVAFWCNPISGHATLYWYQQILGQGPKLLIQFQNNGVVDDSQLPKDRFSAERLKGVDSTLKIQPAKLEDSAVYLCASSLRTGGCTPQHFGDGTRLSIL.

The chain employs TRBV28 and TRBJ1-6, with TRBD1 matching over 7 bases. Trimming took 6 bases from V and 5 from J; bases not matched to a gene: 7. The germline V gene encodes CDR1 MDHEN and CDR2 SYDVKM. This CDR3 has 15 residues. CDR3 region: CASRSGQRDNSPLHF. Here the CDR3 DNA reads TGTGCCAGCAGATCGGGACAGAGAGATAATTCACCCCTCCACTTT.

V gene TRBV28 combines with J gene TRBJ2-3; D gene uncertain. Germline-derived CDR1 and CDR2 are MDHEN and SYDVKM. Trimming removed 6 bases from V and 4 bases from J, with 8 bases in between. CDR3 size: 12 residues. This chain's CDR3 is CASRVSADTQYF. CDR3 nucleotide sequence: TGTGCCAGCAGGGTCAGCGCAGATACGCAGTATTTT.

This sequence joins TRBV7-2 and TRBJ2-3, with 8 bases that match TRBD2. V was pared by 4 bases and J by 0 bases, with 9 bases of the junction left unmatched. Germline CDR1 reads SGHTA; CDR2 reads FQGNSA. The CDR3 is 17 residues long. The DNA for the CDR3 is TGTGCCAGCAGCTACCCGGAGCGGGGGCTTAGCACAGATACGCAGTATTTT. Amino acid sequence: CASSYPERGLSTDTQYF.

This clone came up a few times. The chain combines TRBV7-9 with TRBJ1-1; D remains unclear. Germline V lookup: CDR1 SEHNR, CDR2 FQNEAQ (reference sequence). The CDR3 covers 14 residues. V was trimmed by 7 bases and J by 0 bases, leaving 12 bases between them. This CDR3 reads CASTVGSLNTEAFF. The CDR3 bases are TGTGCCAGCACCGTCGGGTCCTTGAACACTGAAGCTTTCTTT.

The chain is built from TRBV7-9 and TRBJ2-5, with 12 bases identical to TRBD2. Looked up from germline, CDR1 is SEHNR and CDR2 is FQNEAQ (reference sequence). Germline trimming cut 5 bases from V and 1 base from J; bases unmatched to any gene: 8. The CDR3 spans 17 residues. CDR3 DNA sequence: TGTGCCAGCAGCCCTGGACTAGCGGGGATACTCCAAGAGACCCAGTACTTC. This gives the protein CASSPGLAGILQETQYF.